Given below is one T cell receptor (beta chain) in context. The sample belongs to a study of blood T cell repertoires in COVID-19. Overall study context: Material from acute and convalescent COVID-19 was sourced from the United States, Italy and Spain. PBMCs, B-cell-depleted T cells, or T cells provided the cDNA or gDNA that made up the material.

Original methodology: Amplification with reference gene primers provided the estimates of nucleated cell counts. The protocol was immunoSEQ multiplex PCR, while the TCRdb copy is restricted to in-frame clones and leaves out a portion. V, J and clone size are those of that table, while D and trimming were read from the DNA. The table has 100,000 to 150,000 clones, 79% seen once. The V segment lost 5 bases and the J segment 4 bases; nucleotides outside the gene matches: 6. The germline V gene encodes CDR1 SGHVS and CDR2 FQNEAQ. The CDR3 runs to 15 residues. Material: peripheral blood. V usage is TRBV7-8 and J usage is TRBJ2-3; 10 nucleotides agree with TRBD1. The TCR sequence derives from a man aged 40-55 years with active or convalescent COVID-19. CDR3 sequence reads: CASSQTGGAADTQYF. CDR3 coding DNA: TGTGCCAGCAGCCAGACAGGGGGCGCGGCAGATACGCAGTATTTT.